This T cell receptor (beta chain) was found in a study of blood T cell repertoires in COVID-19. The overall study: Both acute and convalescent COVID-19 samples were obtained from the United States, Italy and Spain.

This clone appeared many times. Trimming at V came to 6 bases and at J to 1 base, leaving 16 bases not matched to a gene. Germline CDR1 is KGHSH and CDR2 is LQKENI. The CDR3 covers 18 residues. Profiling relied on immunoSEQ multiplex PCR, and the TCRdb table lists in-frame clones only, not all of them. The data hold some 200,000 clones, with 70% to 90% observed a single time. Specimen: peripheral blood. The chain links TRBV18 to TRBJ2-3; 7 positions agree with TRBD1. This clonotype originated in a woman older than 75 in a cohort sampled during active or convalescent COVID-19. In DNA form, the CDR3 reads TGTGCCAGCTCTCGCATAACCACGTGGCAGGGGGGCACAGATACGCAGTATTTT. Translated: CASSRITTWQGGTDTQYF.